The following is a TCR beta chain sequence with its context. The data are from a study of shared clonotypes between healthy human individuals. Turning to the study itself: For every donor, three CD4 naive, three CD4 memory, two CD8 naive and one CD8 memory plates were used.

Over several immunoSEQ plates, each subset's genomic DNA was distributed in even portions. Using immunoSEQ multiplex PCR, the repertoire was profiled, and TCRdb retains in-frame clones only, with some absent. The repertoire holds 1.4 million to 1.5 million clones, with around 97% as singletons. V was shortened by 5 bases and J by 11 bases, with 22 bases between the two germline ends. The CDR3 spans 14 residues. CDR1 is MNHNY, CDR2 SVGAGI, per germline (reference sequence). The receptor was derived from a man under 40 in good health. This chain connects TRBV6-6 to TRBJ2-7, with D perhaps TRBD2 (6 bases). Sequencing was carried out using naive CD4+ T cells sorted from blood. Specified subset: CD45RA+ positively selected. This CDR3 reads CASSPAGIVLKEYF. The CDR3, as DNA: TGTGCCAGCAGTCCCGCGGGGATTGTACTTAAGGAGTACTTC.